This T cell receptor beta chain was observed in a study of Graves' ophthalmopathy and Graves' hyperthyroidism. Study-wide points: Sensitivity reached more than 70% and specificity approximately 78% when the model predicted ophthalmopathy progression.

The ends were cut back, 4 bases at V and 7 bases at J, with 17 bases in the middle. Germline loops: CDR1 SGHRS, CDR2 YFSETQ. This CDR3 is 14 amino acids long. In its sample, this clonotype was seen a few times. Its antigen is as yet unknown. The PBMCs were taken from under 12 ml of fresh peripheral blood. Amplified TCR beta CDR3 regions were obtained using RNA transcripts as template. Second-round multiplex PCR followed a first-round RT-PCR using HTBI primers. Each CDR3 protein is one row after TCRdb ran MiXCR on the multiplex PCR reads. The sample carries roughly 220,000 distinct CDR3 sequences, approximately 42% recorded once.

The specimen was peripheral blood. V and J are TRBV5-1 and TRBJ1-2; perhaps TRBD1 as D (5 bases). This sequence was found in an adult man with Graves' ophthalmopathy. This CDR3 reads CASSGGTYRSGYTF. DNA for the CDR3: TGCGCCAGCAGCGGGGGGACCTATCGAAGTGGCTACACCTTC.